The 28 T cell receptor beta chains below come from one sample, sequenced in a study of immune evolution from preneoplasia to lung adenocarcinoma. TCRdb keeps only in-frame clones here, not all; method: immunoSEQ multiplex PCR. The sample records about 4,000 clones, approximately 86% being singletons. Input material: FFPE minimally invasive lung adenocarcinoma tissue. The receptors were sampled from a person in their 70s with lung adenocarcinoma.

This clone was seen only once. The chain couples TRBV7-3 to TRBJ2-1; TRBD2 agrees at 10 bases. V lost 5 bases to trimming and J lost 6 bases; unmatched junction nucleotides: 7. The CDR3 length is 15 residues. CDR1 and CDR2 (germline): SGHTA, FQGTGA. The CDR3 region is CASSPGSSGGNEQFF. The CDR3 nucleotides are TGTGCCAGCAGCCCCGGGTCTAGCGGGGGCAATGAGCAGTTCTTC.

The J gene is TRBJ1-2, the V gene TRBV7-9; TRBD1 might be the D (6 bases). The CDR3 has 13 amino acids. V lost 5 bases and J 5 bases, leaving 12 bases between the germline ends. CDR1 is SEHNR and CDR2 is FQNEAQ in the germline V gene (reference sequence). CDR3 sequence reads: CASSTPQGYGYTF. Here the CDR3 DNA reads TGTGCCAGCAGCACCCCTCAGGGGTATGGCTACACCTTC.

This rearrangement joins TRBV30 to TRBJ2-7; 7 nucleotides match TRBD2. CDR1 is GTSNPN and CDR2 is SVGIG in the germline V gene (reference sequence). This CDR3 contains 14 residues. J lost 0 bases, V lost 1 base, and 3 bases had no gene match. CDR3 loop: CAWSGEGSSYEQYF. CDR3 in DNA: TGTGCCTGGAGTGGGGAGGGCAGCTCCTACGAGCAGTACTTC.

This chain uses TRBV5-5 with TRBJ1-4; a weak D match, TRBD1 (6 bases). Germline V gives CDR1 SGHKS, CDR2 YYEKEE (reference sequence). Trimming took off 4 bases at V and 8 bases at J, with 18 bases between the two ends. The CDR3 is made up of 15 amino acids. The CDR3 loop reads CASSPGGQGGEKLFF. The CDR3 DNA sequence: TGTGCCAGCAGCCCCGGGGGGCAAGGGGGAGAAAAACTGTTTTTT.

The rearrangement uses TRBV6-4 and TRBJ2-3; TRBD2 agrees at 12 bases. J lost 0 bases, V lost 4 bases, and 5 bases had no gene match. The CDR3 extends over 17 amino acids. CDR1 MRHNA and CDR2 SNTAGT come from the germline V gene. The CDR3 DNA is TGTGCCAGCAGTGTGACTAGCGGGGGCCTCAGCACAGATACGCAGTATTTT. Encoded protein: CASSVTSGGLSTDTQYF.

The rearrangement links TRBV5-1 to TRBJ1-6; D perhaps matches TRBD1 (5 bases). Trimming removed 4 bases at V and 9 bases at J, with 14 bases between. The CDR3 consists of 14 residues. Germline V gene sequence: CDR1 SGHRS, CDR2 YFSETQ. The CDR3 bases are TGCGCCAGCAGCACGGGGCAGGGAACTTCACCCCTCCACTTT. Translated, it gives CASSTGQGTSPLHF.

This clone appeared a single time. This chain uses TRBV7-2 with TRBJ1-2; the D gene is possibly TRBD1 (6 bases). The CDR3 spans 14 residues. CDR1 is SGHTA, CDR2 FQGNSA, per germline. Trimming removed 5 bases from V and 2 bases from J, with 12 bases in between. The CDR3 coding sequence is TGTGCCAGCAGCAAAGGGGGGTCAAACTATGGCTACACCTTC. Residues: CASSKGGSNYGYTF.

In regard to this clone: Other DNA sequences from this sample encode an identical CDR3 as well. In nucleotides, the CDR3 is TGTGCCAGCAGTGAAGCGGGAGGGGCTCAGCCCCAGCATTTT. Its protein is CASSEAGGAQPQHF. The rearrangement uses TRBV6-1 and TRBJ1-5; D perhaps matches TRBD1 (5 bases). This CDR3 has 14 amino acids. CDR1 and CDR2 (germline): MNHNS, SASEGT. V was pared by 0 bases and J by 6 bases, with 9 bases between.

This chain connects TRBV6-5 to TRBJ2-7; 7 bases are shared with TRBD1. The J segment lost 0 bases and the V segment lost 2 bases, leaving 4 bases of the junction unmatched. There are 15 residues in the CDR3. Germline assignment: CDR1 MNHEY and CDR2 SVGAGI. CDR3 nucleotides: TGTGCCAGCAGTTACGGGGGACAGAGCTCCTACGAGCAGTACTTC. Amino acids: CASSYGGQSSYEQYF.

The chain combines TRBV6-6 with TRBJ1-5; unclear D gene. The CDR3 consists of 12 residues. The germline CDR1 and CDR2 sequences are MNHNY and SVGAGI (reference sequence). Between the trimmed V and J ends, which lost 7 bases and 3 bases, there was a span of 7 bases. In nucleotides, the CDR3 is TGTGCCAGCAAGGGAACCAATCAGCCCCAGCATTTT. This encodes CASKGTNQPQHF.

This clone was detected only once. CDR3 bases: TGTGCCAGCAGTAAAAGAAGAGGGGACACTGAAGCTTTCTTT. Translated, it gives CASSKRRGDTEAFF. J is TRBJ1-1 and V is TRBV6-5; possibly TRBD1 for D (5 bases). V was cut by 5 bases and J by 3 bases, with 13 bases left in between. Germline V gene lookup returns CDR1 MNHEY and CDR2 SVGAGI. The CDR3 totals 14 residues.

V and J are TRBV7-2 and TRBJ2-3; 11 nucleotides match TRBD1. Germline V gene lookup returns CDR1 SGHTA and CDR2 FQGNSA. The CDR3 length is 16 residues. The V gene end was trimmed by 4 bases and the J gene end by 6 bases; junction bases not matched to a gene: 9. CDR3 coding DNA: TGTGCCAGCAGCTCCCCCGGACAGGGGGCGACGGATACGCAGTATTTT. Its protein product is CASSSPGQGATDTQYF.

V is TRBV4-3 and J is TRBJ1-3, with D tentatively TRBD1 (6 bases). This CDR3 has 16 residues. The germline V gene has CDR1 LGHNA and CDR2 YSLEER. V lost 1 base and J 6 bases, leaving 16 bases between the germline ends. The CDR3 protein is CASSQGVGGGTNTIYF. CDR3 coding DNA: TGCGCCAGCAGCCAAGGAGTCGGGGGGGGCACAAACACCATATATTTT.

V usage is TRBV28 and J usage is TRBJ1-3, with D hard to call. Germline V lookup: CDR1 MDHEN, CDR2 SYDVKM. The CDR3 totals 14 residues. The ends were cut back, 2 bases at V and 4 bases at J, with 9 bases in the middle. The CDR3 sequence: CASSLIGFGNTIYF. CDR3 nucleotide sequence: TGTGCCAGCAGTTTAATAGGGTTCGGAAACACCATATATTTT.

This chain connects TRBV19 to TRBJ2-7, with a tentative D call TRBD1 (5 bases). Germline CDR1 LNHDA, CDR2 SQIVND (reference sequence). Trimming took 6 bases from V and 2 from J, leaving 20 bases between them. The CDR3 length is 16 residues. The CDR3 loop is CASRGRAGSSTYEQYF. Written as DNA, the CDR3 is TGTGCCAGTAGAGGACGTGCAGGGTCGTCTACCTACGAGCAGTACTTC.

This clone was recorded once. The genes are TRBV27 and TRBJ1-2; 10 nucleotides match TRBD1. Germline-derived CDR1 and CDR2 are MNHEY and SMNVEV (reference sequence). The junction had 8 bases not matched to a gene; V was cut back by 5 bases and J by 5 bases. This CDR3 comprises 15 residues. CDR3 sequence: CASSDLGTGDYGYTF. The CDR3 region has the DNA TGTGCCAGCAGTGATCTCGGGACAGGGGATTATGGCTACACCTTC.

The J gene is TRBJ1-2, the V gene TRBV10-3, with 9 bases identical to TRBD1. J lost 6 bases, V lost 10 bases, and 6 bases had no gene match. CDR3 size: 12 residues. Germline V gene sequence: CDR1 ENHRY, CDR2 SYGVKD. Here the CDR3 reads CATMDRGDGYTF. In nucleotides, the CDR3 is TGTGCCACCATGGACAGGGGAGATGGCTACACCTTC.

The chain combines TRBV25-1 with TRBJ1-3; D gene uncertain. Per the germline V gene, CDR1 is MGHDK and CDR2 is SYGVNS. The CDR3 sequence is 16 residues long. Trimming removed 3 bases at V and 4 bases at J, with 16 bases between. The chain's CDR3 is CASSDPYVSYGNTIYF. Here the CDR3 DNA reads TGTGCCAGCAGTGACCCTTATGTTTCGTACGGAAACACCATATATTTT.

The chain combines TRBV4-3 with TRBJ1-2, with a weak D call TRBD1 (6 bases). Trimming took off 1 base at V and 13 bases at J, with 16 bases between the two ends. Germline V gene sequence: CDR1 LGHNA, CDR2 YSLEER. This CDR3 has 13 residues. As DNA, the CDR3 is TGCGCCAGCAGCCAAGGGAAAAGGGACATCGTCACCTTC. Translated: CASSQGKRDIVTF.

The V and J genes are TRBV7-2 and TRBJ2-7; possibly TRBD2 for D (5 bases). This CDR3 has 13 residues. Trimming took off 5 bases at V and 3 bases at J, with 11 bases between the two ends. CDR1 SGHTA and CDR2 FQGNSA come from the germline V gene. CDR3: CASSLGLVYEQYF. CDR3 DNA sequence: TGTGCCAGCAGCCTAGGACTGGTCTACGAGCAGTACTTC.

The CDR3 DNA is TGTGCCAGCGTTCGGGACAGGGGGTCCTACGAGCAGTACTTC. It codes for CASVRDRGSYEQYF. The J gene is TRBJ2-7, the V gene TRBV7-9; 11 nucleotides match TRBD1. The CDR3 is 14 amino acids. CDR1 and CDR2 (germline): SEHNR, FQNEAQ (reference sequence). J gave up 1 base and V 8 bases, and 4 bases lay outside the gene matches.

The chain carries TRBV6-6 and TRBJ2-7, with 9 bases fitting TRBD2. The CDR3 loop spans 15 amino acids. Trimming at V came to 0 bases and at J to 7 bases, leaving 7 bases not matched to a gene. Germline loops: CDR1 MNHNY, CDR2 SVGAGI (reference sequence). CDR3 bases: TGTGCCAGCAGTTACTCAGGAGCGGGAGGAGGAGAGCAGTACTTC. This sequence encodes CASSYSGAGGGEQYF.

The chain carries TRBV2 and TRBJ2-1; TRBD2 matches at 13 bases. CDR1 is SNHLY and CDR2 is FYNNEI in the germline V gene. The ends lost 5 bases at V and 3 bases at J; junction bases unmatched: 4. This CDR3 comprises 16 residues. The CDR3 bases are TGTGCCAGCAGTAGGACTAGCGGGAGTGTCTACAATGAGCAGTTCTTC. Translated: CASSRTSGSVYNEQFF.

The chain uses TRBV15 and TRBJ1-2, with 7 bases fitting TRBD1. V lost 4 bases and J lost 4; bases outside the gene matches: 9. The CDR3 totals 15 residues. Germline CDR1 is LNHNV and CDR2 is YYDKDF (reference sequence). The CDR3 DNA reads TGTGCCACCAGCAAAAGTTCAGGGGGTAGCTATGGCTACACCTTC. It encodes CATSKSSGGSYGYTF.

This clone was seen only a few times. The chain couples TRBV6-4 to TRBJ1-1, with D unresolved. Trimming removed 4 bases at V and 4 bases at J, with 13 bases between. This CDR3 has 14 amino acids. Germline CDR1 and CDR2: MRHNA and SNTAGT. The CDR3 protein is CASSVVPWGTEAFF. For the CDR3, the DNA is TGTGCCAGCAGTGTAGTCCCATGGGGCACTGAAGCTTTCTTT.

Only one count was recorded for this clone. The CDR3 DNA follows: TGTGCCAGCAGTCCCCCTTTCGGGAATACCAATGAGCAGTTCTTC. This sequence encodes CASSPPFGNTNEQFF. The rearrangement joins TRBV28 to TRBJ2-1, with a possible D match to TRBD2 (5 bases). Per the germline V gene, CDR1 is MDHEN and CDR2 is SYDVKM. The V end lost 5 bases, the J end lost 6 bases, and 17 bases lay between the germline ends. This CDR3 has 15 residues.

V gene TRBV19 combines with J gene TRBJ1-5; weak D call: TRBD1 (6 bases). Per the germline V gene, CDR1 is LNHDA and CDR2 is SQIVND (reference sequence). This CDR3 contains 18 residues. Trimming removed 3 bases from V and 0 bases from J, with 18 bases in between. This chain's CDR3 is CASSMLSTGPYSNQPQHF. CDR3 DNA: TGTGCCAGTAGTATGTTATCGACAGGTCCTTATAGCAATCAGCCCCAGCATTTT.

This sequence joins TRBV7-9 and TRBJ2-3, with D perhaps given as TRBD1 or TRBD2 (5 bases each). The CDR3 has 16 amino acids. Trimming removed 6 bases at V and 4 bases at J, with 20 bases between. CDR1 is SEHNR and CDR2 is FQNEAQ in the germline V gene (reference sequence). The CDR3 coding sequence is TGTGCCAGCAGGTCTGCCCGGGACCTTCACCCAGATACGCAGTATTTT. It encodes CASRSARDLHPDTQYF.